The rows below give T cell receptor beta chains drawn from one sample of a study of immune evolution from preneoplasia to lung adenocarcinoma. Here immunoSEQ multiplex PCR was the method, and the copy in TCRdb shows in-frame clones only, minus some. The sample lists over 7,000 clones, 65% to 85% seen once, with 7.2% in the top ten. The sequencing input was FFPE adjacent normal lung tissue. Receptors were obtained from a person between 65 and 79 years old with lung adenocarcinoma. The CDR3 runs from the conserved cysteine through the conserved F or W. D genes are given only for firm matches. Size tells how often a clone was seen (once, few, many) or the class of an expanded clone, and some rows leave it out.

CDR3nt | CDR3aa | v_gene | d_gene | abundance | j_gene
TGTGCCAGCAGCCCCCAGGGCCCCTGGAACATTCAGTACTTC | CASSPQGPWNIQYF | TRBV25-1 | NA | once | TRBJ2-4
TGTGCCAGCTCGTCGGGTCAAGAGACCCAGTACTTC | CASSSGQETQYF | TRBV11-3 | NA | once | TRBJ2-5
TGTGCCAGCAGCCCCTTGGGACAGGGGGATACTGAAGCTTTCTTT | CASSPLGQGDTEAFF | TRBV14 | TRBD1 | once | TRBJ1-1
TGTGCCAGCAGTCCCGGGACGGATAATTCACCCCTCCACTTT | CASSPGTDNSPLHF | TRBV7-6 | NA | NA | TRBJ1-6
TGTGCCTTCGTCAGGGGCGAGCAGTACTTC | CAFVRGEQYF | TRBV30 | NA | NA | TRBJ2-7
TGCAGCGCCCGACAGGGAGGAAACACCGGGGAGCTGTTTTTT | CSARQGGNTGELFF | TRBV29-1 | NA | NA | TRBJ2-2
TGCGCCAGCAGCCAAGAGGAGGGGGCGACCCAGTACTTC | CASSQEEGATQYF | TRBV4-1 | NA | NA | TRBJ2-5
TGTGCCAGCAGTGTTAGGACTAGCGGGAGGGTATACGAGCAGTACTTC | CASSVRTSGRVYEQYF | TRBV28 | TRBD2 | NA | TRBJ2-7
TGTGCCGCCACTAGCGGGGGGACCTCGGGCACCGGGGAGCTGTTTTTT | CAATSGGTSGTGELFF | TRBV30 | TRBD2 | NA | TRBJ2-2
TGTGCTAGTGGTTTGACAGTCTCTGGAAACACCATATATTTT | CASGLTVSGNTIYF | TRBV12-5 | NA | NA | TRBJ1-3
TGTGCCAGTAGTCCGTCGTCGGCATCACTTGGCTACACCTTC | CASSPSSASLGYTF | TRBV19 | NA | NA | TRBJ1-2
TGTGCCAGCAGTCCGCTAGTCGGCACAGATACGCAGTATTTT | CASSPLVGTDTQYF | TRBV27 | NA | NA | TRBJ2-3
TGTGCCAGCAGCGCGACAGGGTATGGCTACACCTTC | CASSATGYGYTF | TRBV9 | TRBD1 | NA | TRBJ1-2
TGCAGCGTTGAAGATAGCGGGAGGACATACTTC | CSVEDSGRTYF | TRBV29-1 | TRBD2 | NA | TRBJ2-7
TGTGCCAGCAGTTCCCCAGGGGTCGGCTATGGCTACACCTTC | CASSSPGVGYGYTF | TRBV25-1 | NA | NA | TRBJ1-2
TGTGCCAGACAAACAGGGGGCGATTCACCCCTCCACTTT | CARQTGGDSPLHF | TRBV30 | TRBD1 | NA | TRBJ1-6
TGCGCCAGCAGCTTATCCAGCGGGGTTAACGAGCAGTACTTC | CASSLSSGVNEQYF | TRBV5-1 | TRBD2 | NA | TRBJ2-7
TGCGCCAGCAGTGAGTCTATGGCAGGGTGGTACAATGAGCAGTTCTTC | CASSESMAGWYNEQFF | TRBV10-1 | NA | NA | TRBJ2-1
TGCAGCACACAGGGATCAGATACGCAGTATTTT | CSTQGSDTQYF | TRBV29-1 | NA | NA | TRBJ2-3
TGTGCCAGCAGTATATGGATTCTCTTACAGCTTAGCTCCTACGAGCAGTACTTC | CASSIWILLQLSSYEQYF | TRBV2 | NA | NA | TRBJ2-7
TGCGCCAGCAGCCCTACAGGGTACGAGCAGTACTTC | CASSPTGYEQYF | TRBV5-1 | NA | once | TRBJ2-7
TGTGCCAGCAGCCTCAGGGAGGGGAATCAGCCCCAGCATTTT | CASSLREGNQPQHF | TRBV11-2 | NA | NA | TRBJ1-5
TGTGCCAGCAGCTTAGGGCTAGCGGGAGTTAATGAGCAGTTCTTC | CASSLGLAGVNEQFF | TRBV11-3 | TRBD2 | NA | TRBJ2-1
TGTGCCAGCAGCTTTTTTACAGGGAACGGGGAGCTGTTTTTT | CASSFFTGNGELFF | TRBV11-2 | NA | NA | TRBJ2-2
TGTGCCAGCAGCTCGGGACTAGCGAGGATCAATGAGCAGTTCTTC | CASSSGLARINEQFF | TRBV11-3 | TRBD2 | once | TRBJ2-1
TGTGCCAGCGGACCTAGATTGAACACTGAAGCTTTCTTT | CASGPRLNTEAFF | TRBV6-5 | NA | once | TRBJ1-1
TGTGCCAGCAGTTACTCTAAGTACCAAGAGACCCAGTACTTC | CASSYSKYQETQYF | TRBV6-5 | NA | NA | TRBJ2-5
TGTGCCAGCAGTTTATCGGGGCAGAACACTGAAGCTTTCTTT | CASSLSGQNTEAFF | TRBV27 | NA | NA | TRBJ1-1
TGTGCCTGGAGTGTAAACTCCGGAAACACCATATATTTT | CAWSVNSGNTIYF | TRBV30 | NA | NA | TRBJ1-3
TGTGCCAGCAGCCCAGAATTTTATGGCTACACCTTC | CASSPEFYGYTF | TRBV28 | NA | few | TRBJ1-2
TGTGCCAGCAGTCCTGGGGGGGGCGATGGCTACACCTTC | CASSPGGGDGYTF | TRBV27 | NA | NA | TRBJ1-2
TGTGCCAGCAATAGTGACCGCCGCAATGAGCAGTTCTTC | CASNSDRRNEQFF | TRBV6-1 | NA | NA | TRBJ2-1
TGTGCCAGCAGAGAACGTCGGACAGGGGGTGGCGAGCAGTACTTC | CASRERRTGGGEQYF | TRBV6-1 | TRBD1 | NA | TRBJ2-7
TGTGCCAGCAGCCCCCGGACAGGGGGCGAGGTTGCGGCTTTCTTT | CASSPRTGGEVAAFF | TRBV11-3 | TRBD1 | NA | TRBJ1-1
TGTGCCAGTAGTATCCGACTGATTAATGAAAAACTGTTTTTT | CASSIRLINEKLFF | TRBV19 | NA | NA | TRBJ1-4
TGTGCCAGCAGCCAGACAGGGTCTAGAGAGACCCAGTACTTC | CASSQTGSRETQYF | TRBV7-2 | TRBD1 | NA | TRBJ2-5
TGTGCCAGCAGCCAAGATTGGGGGAGCTTAAACACAGATACGCAGTATTTT | CASSQDWGSLNTDTQYF | TRBV14 | NA | NA | TRBJ2-3
TGTGCCAGCTCACCACTTCACGGGAGTCCGGCTGTGGAGACCCAGTACTTC | CASSPLHGSPAVETQYF | TRBV18 | NA | NA | TRBJ2-5
TGTGCCAGCAGCGCCCTACCGGGACAGATACAAGAGACCCAGTACTTC | CASSALPGQIQETQYF | TRBV7-8 | TRBD1 | NA | TRBJ2-5
TGCGCCAGCAGCCAAGATCCGGTGGATACTGAAGCTTTCTTT | CASSQDPVDTEAFF | TRBV4-1 | NA | NA | TRBJ1-1
TGTGCCAGCAGTTTTTATCCCGGGAATATGAACACTGAAGCTTTCTTT | CASSFYPGNMNTEAFF | TRBV28 | NA | NA | TRBJ1-1
TGTGCCAGCAGTGTCGACCCAGGCCCAATAAACATTCAGTACTTC | CASSVDPGPINIQYF | TRBV6-1 | NA | NA | TRBJ2-4
TGTGCCTGGAGTGAAGGCTCCTATAATTCACCCCTCCACTTT | CAWSEGSYNSPLHF | TRBV30 | NA | NA | TRBJ1-6
TGTGCCAGCAGTGAATCGGGATGGGGGCACTATGGCTACACCTTC | CASSESGWGHYGYTF | TRBV6-1 | NA | NA | TRBJ1-2
TGCGCCAGCAGCCATATAACTAGCGGGGTAGAGACCCAGTACTTC | CASSHITSGVETQYF | TRBV4-1 | TRBD2 | NA | TRBJ2-5
TGTGCCACCAGCAGAGACAGAGGCTACGAGCAGTACTTC | CATSRDRGYEQYF | TRBV15 | NA | NA | TRBJ2-7
TGTGCCAGCAGGGACGGAGCATACTACGAGCAGTACTTC | CASRDGAYYEQYF | TRBV7-9 | NA | NA | TRBJ2-7
TGTGCCAGCAGCTTGGGCAGGACAGTCTCCTACGAGCAGTACTTC | CASSLGRTVSYEQYF | TRBV11-3 | NA | NA | TRBJ2-7
TGTGTCAGCAGCGCCGCTAGCGGGGGGGCCGGTGAGCAGTTCTTC | CVSSAASGGAGEQFF | TRBV9 | TRBD2 | NA | TRBJ2-1
TGTGCCAGCGACAGGGTTCAAGAGACCCAGTACTTC | CASDRVQETQYF | TRBV2 | TRBD1 | once | TRBJ2-5
TGTGCCAGCAGTTTATCGGGAGGAAGGGTAAACATTCAGTACTTC | CASSLSGGRVNIQYF | TRBV28 | TRBD2 | once | TRBJ2-4